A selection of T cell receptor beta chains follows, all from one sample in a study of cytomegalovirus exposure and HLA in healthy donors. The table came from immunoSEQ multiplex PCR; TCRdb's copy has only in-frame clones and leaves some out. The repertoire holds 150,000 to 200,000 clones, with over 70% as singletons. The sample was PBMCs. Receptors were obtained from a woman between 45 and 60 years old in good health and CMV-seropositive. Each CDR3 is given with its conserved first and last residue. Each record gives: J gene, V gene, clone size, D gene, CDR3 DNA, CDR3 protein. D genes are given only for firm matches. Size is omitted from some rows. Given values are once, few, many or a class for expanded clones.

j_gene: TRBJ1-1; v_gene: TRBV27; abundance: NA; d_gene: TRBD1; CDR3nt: TGTGCCAGCCCGTACACAGGGGCGAGAAAGAACACTGAAGCTTTCTTT; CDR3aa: CASPYTGARKNTEAFF
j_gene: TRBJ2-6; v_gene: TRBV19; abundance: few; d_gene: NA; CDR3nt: TGTGCCAGTAGAAGCGGGGCCAACGTCCTGACTTTC; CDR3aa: CASRSGANVLTF
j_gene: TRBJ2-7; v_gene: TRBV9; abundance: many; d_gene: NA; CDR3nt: TGTGCCAGCAGCCCCCAGGGGGGAGGCGAGCAGTACTTC; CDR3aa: CASSPQGGGEQYF
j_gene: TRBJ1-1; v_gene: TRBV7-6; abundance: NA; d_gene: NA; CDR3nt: TGTGCCAGCGGACCAGGGGCGGGCACTGAAGCTTTCTTT; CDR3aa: CASGPGAGTEAFF
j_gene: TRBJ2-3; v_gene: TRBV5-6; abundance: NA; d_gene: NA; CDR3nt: TGTGCCAGCAGCTTGGGTTCTAGCACAGATACGCAGTATTTT; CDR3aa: CASSLGSSTDTQYF
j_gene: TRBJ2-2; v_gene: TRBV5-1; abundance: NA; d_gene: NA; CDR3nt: TGCGCCAGCAGCTTGCTTTTTACAGGCAACGGGGAGCTGTTTTTT; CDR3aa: CASSLLFTGNGELFF
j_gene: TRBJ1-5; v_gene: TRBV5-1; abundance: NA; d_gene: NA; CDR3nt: TGCGCCAGCAGCCTAGGGGGGGGCTTTGGCAATCAGCCCCAGCATTTT; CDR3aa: CASSLGGGFGNQPQHF
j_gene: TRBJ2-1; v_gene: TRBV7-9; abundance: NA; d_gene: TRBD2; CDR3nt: TGTGCCATCCAGCGGGGCAATGAGCAGTTCTTC; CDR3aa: CAIQRGNEQFF
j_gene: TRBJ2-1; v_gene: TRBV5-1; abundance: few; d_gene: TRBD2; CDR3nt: TGCGCCAGCAGCTTGTCCGGGGGGACTGAGCAGTTCTTC; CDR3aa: CASSLSGGTEQFF
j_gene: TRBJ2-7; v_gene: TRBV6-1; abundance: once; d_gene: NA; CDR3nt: TGTGCCAGCAGTGACCGGCCCTCGGGGGAGCAGTACTTC; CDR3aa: CASSDRPSGEQYF
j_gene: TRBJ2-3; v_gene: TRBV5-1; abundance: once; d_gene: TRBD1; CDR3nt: TGCGCCAGCAGGGCCCTGGACAGGGTAGATACGCAGTATTTT; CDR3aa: CASRALDRVDTQYF
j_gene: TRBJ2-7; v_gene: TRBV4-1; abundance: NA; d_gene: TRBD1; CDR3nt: TGCGCCAGCAGCCAAGTTCCGGGACAGGGAACAGGGTCCTACGAGCAGTACTTC; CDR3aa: CASSQVPGQGTGSYEQYF
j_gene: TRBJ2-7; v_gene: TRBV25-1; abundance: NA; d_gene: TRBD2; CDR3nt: TGTGCCAGCAGTGAATTCAGCGGGGGGCTCTACGAGCAGTACTTC; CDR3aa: CASSEFSGGLYEQYF
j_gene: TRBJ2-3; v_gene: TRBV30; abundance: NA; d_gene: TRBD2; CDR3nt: TGTGCCTGGAGCTCACGGCGGGGGGGCGGAGATACGCAGTATTTT; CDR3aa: CAWSSRRGGGDTQYF
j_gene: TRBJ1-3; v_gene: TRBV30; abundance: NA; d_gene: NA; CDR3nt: TGTGCCTGGAGCGTAATTAGTGGAAACACCATATATTTT; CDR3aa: CAWSVISGNTIYF
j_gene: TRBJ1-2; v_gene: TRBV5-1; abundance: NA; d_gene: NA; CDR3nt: TGCGCCAGCAGTCCGAGTCCGGGGACATATGGCTACACCTTC; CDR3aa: CASSPSPGTYGYTF